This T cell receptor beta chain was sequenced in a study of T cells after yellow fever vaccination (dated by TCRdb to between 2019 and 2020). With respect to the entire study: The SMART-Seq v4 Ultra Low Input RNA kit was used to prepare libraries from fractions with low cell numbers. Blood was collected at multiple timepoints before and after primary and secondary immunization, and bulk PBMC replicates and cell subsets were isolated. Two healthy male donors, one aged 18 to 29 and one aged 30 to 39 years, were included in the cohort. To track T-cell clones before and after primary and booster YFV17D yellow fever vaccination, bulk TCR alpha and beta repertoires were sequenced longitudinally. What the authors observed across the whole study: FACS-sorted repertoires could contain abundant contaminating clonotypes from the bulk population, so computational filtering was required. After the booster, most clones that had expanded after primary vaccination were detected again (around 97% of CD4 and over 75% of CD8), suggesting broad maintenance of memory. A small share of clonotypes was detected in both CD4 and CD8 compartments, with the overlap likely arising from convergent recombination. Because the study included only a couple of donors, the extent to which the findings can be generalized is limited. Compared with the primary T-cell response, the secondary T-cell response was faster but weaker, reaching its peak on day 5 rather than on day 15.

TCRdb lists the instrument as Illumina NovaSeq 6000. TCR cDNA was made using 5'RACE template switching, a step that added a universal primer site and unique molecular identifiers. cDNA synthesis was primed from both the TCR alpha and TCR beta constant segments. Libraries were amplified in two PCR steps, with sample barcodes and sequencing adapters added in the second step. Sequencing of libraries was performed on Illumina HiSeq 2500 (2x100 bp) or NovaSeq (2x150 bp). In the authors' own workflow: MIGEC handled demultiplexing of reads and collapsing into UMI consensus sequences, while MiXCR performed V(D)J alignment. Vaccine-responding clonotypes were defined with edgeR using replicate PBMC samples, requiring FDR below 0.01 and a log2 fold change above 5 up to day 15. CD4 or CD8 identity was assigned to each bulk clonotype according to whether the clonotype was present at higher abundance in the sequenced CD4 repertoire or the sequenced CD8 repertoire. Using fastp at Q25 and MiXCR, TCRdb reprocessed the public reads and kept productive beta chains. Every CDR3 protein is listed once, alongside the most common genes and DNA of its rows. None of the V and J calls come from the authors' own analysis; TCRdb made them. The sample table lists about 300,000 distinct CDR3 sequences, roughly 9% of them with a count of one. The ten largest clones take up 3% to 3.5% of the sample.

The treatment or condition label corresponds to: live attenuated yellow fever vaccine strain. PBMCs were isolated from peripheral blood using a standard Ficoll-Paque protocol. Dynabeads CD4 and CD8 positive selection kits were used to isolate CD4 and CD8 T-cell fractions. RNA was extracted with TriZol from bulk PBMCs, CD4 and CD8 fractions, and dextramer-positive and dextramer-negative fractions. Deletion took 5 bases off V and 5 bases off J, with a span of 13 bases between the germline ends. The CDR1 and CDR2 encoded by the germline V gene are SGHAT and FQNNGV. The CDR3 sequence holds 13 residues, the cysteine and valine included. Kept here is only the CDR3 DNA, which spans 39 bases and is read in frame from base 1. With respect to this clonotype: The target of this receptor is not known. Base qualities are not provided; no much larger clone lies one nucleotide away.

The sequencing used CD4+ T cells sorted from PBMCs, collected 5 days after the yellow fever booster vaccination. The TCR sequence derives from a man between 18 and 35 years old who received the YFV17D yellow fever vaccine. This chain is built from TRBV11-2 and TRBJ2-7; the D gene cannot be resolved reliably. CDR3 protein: CASSAARAHEQYV. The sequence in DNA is TGTGCCAGCAGCGCGGCCCGAGCCCACGAGCAGTACGTC.